This T cell receptor (beta chain) was recorded in a study of OX40 agonist ivuxolimab in advanced cancers. Overall study context: Enrolled patients in dose escalation had cancers that were hepatocellular carcinoma, melanoma, renal cell or head and neck cancer. Of the patients, three showed partial responses, one with hepatocellular carcinoma and two with cutaneous melanoma.

The germline V gene has CDR1 SGHNT and CDR2 YENEEA. The CDR3 length is 16 residues. Unmatched junction bases numbered 11, after V lost 1 base and J lost 6 bases. Systemic immunosuppression or autoimmune disease history was grounds to exclude patients. With baseline, cycle 4 day 1, and cycle 7 day 1 as timepoints, blood was sampled. This clone was detected only once. Sequenced by immunoSEQ multiplex PCR; TCRdb stores in-frame clones only, minus some. The table lists 92,000 or so clones, approximately 90% of them singletons, with around 7.4% in the top ten. V usage is TRBV11-3 and J usage is TRBJ2-7, with 8 nucleotides matching TRBD1. The TCR originated in an adult with an advanced solid tumor such as melanoma, head and neck, liver or kidney cancer. Source: CD4+ or CD8+ T cells sorted from blood, taken in a trial of the OX40 agonist ivuxolimab. CDR3 residues: CASSLGPINQGAEQYF. CDR3 sequence (DNA): TGTGCCAGCAGCTTAGGCCCAATAAACCAGGGGGCCGAGCAGTACTTC.